This T cell receptor beta chain was found in a study of blood T cell repertoires in COVID-19. The CDR3 totals 21 residues. With V trimmed by 4 bases and J by 6 bases, 21 bases remained unmatched. Germline V gene lookup returns CDR1 MNHEY and CDR2 SVGEGT. The protocol was immunoSEQ multiplex PCR, while the TCRdb copy is restricted to in-frame clones and leaves out a portion. Of 140,000 to 150,000 clones in the sample, 85% to 90% were seen once. Sequenced sample: peripheral blood. The chain couples TRBV6-2 or TRBV6-3 to TRBJ2-3; 14 nucleotides agree with TRBD2. This receptor was taken from a human donor in a cohort sampled during active COVID-19. CDR3: CASSFTSGTSGRWDTSDTQYF. The CDR3 DNA follows: TGTGCCAGCAGTTTTACCTCCGGGACTAGCGGGAGATGGGACACGTCGGATACGCAGTATTTT.